Shown below are 23 T cell receptor beta chains from a single sample sequenced in a study of cytomegalovirus exposure and HLA in healthy donors. Both 60 Vbeta primers and 13 Jbeta primers went into the PCR. This table comes from immunoSEQ multiplex PCR, and its TCRdb copy is limited to in-frame clones, with some not included. Here the sample spans nearly 100,000 clones, roughly a tenth being singletons. Sequences were obtained from PBMCs. These TCRs come from a man in his forties or fifties in good health and CMV-seropositive.

This clone was seen a handful of times. The rearrangement uses TRBV27 and TRBJ2-7, with 16 bases matching TRBD2. The V gene end was trimmed by 6 bases and the J gene end by 5 bases; junction bases not matched to a gene: 4. The CDR3 length is 15 residues. Per the germline V gene, CDR1 is MNHEY and CDR2 is SMNVEV (reference sequence). The CDR3 loop reads CASRKGTSGRDEQYF. The CDR3 DNA sequence: TGTGCCAGCAGAAAAGGGACTAGCGGGAGGGACGAGCAGTACTTC.

This clone was counted at least ten times. J is TRBJ1-2 and V is TRBV29-1; 7 nucleotides align to TRBD1. CDR1 and CDR2 from the germline V gene are SQVTM and ANQGSEA. With 5 bases clipped from V and 3 bases from J, the junction kept 3 bases outside the gene matches. The CDR3 length is 12 residues. DNA of the CDR3: TGCAGCGTTACAGGGGAGGACTATGGCTACACCTTC. Translation gives CSVTGEDYGYTF.

The chain couples TRBV7-9 to TRBJ2-7, with 8 nucleotides matching TRBD1. The junction had 9 bases not matched to a gene; V was cut back by 5 bases and J by 3 bases. The CDR3 runs to 15 residues. The germline gives CDR1 SEHNR, CDR2 FQNEAQ (reference sequence). The CDR3 is CASSPYLQGDYEQYF. CDR3 coding DNA: TGTGCCAGCAGCCCCTATTTACAGGGGGACTACGAGCAGTACTTC.

V is TRBV19 and J is TRBJ2-1; TRBD1 aligns across 9 bases. The CDR3 totals 14 residues. V lost 3 bases and J lost 9; bases outside the gene matches: 6. The V gene's germline CDR1 is LNHDA and CDR2 SQIVND (reference sequence). The CDR3 bases are TGTGCCAGTAGTATGGGGGACAGGGTGGGTGAGCAGTTCTTC. Its protein product is CASSMGDRVGEQFF.

This clone was detected only a few times. J is TRBJ1-1 and V is TRBV5-6; D is unclear. The CDR3 totals 13 residues. Germline lookup yields CDR1 SGHDT and CDR2 YYEEEE. Trimming cost V 4 bases and J 1 base, with 8 bases left between them. Written as DNA, the CDR3 is TGTGCCAGCAGCCCCTACAGGAACACTGAAGCTTTCTTT. Translated, it gives CASSPYRNTEAFF. Full variable domain (rest looked up from reference TRBV5-6 and TRBJ1-1): DAGVTQSPTHLIKTRGQQVTLRCSPKSGHDTVSWYQQALGQGPQFIFQYYEEEERQRGNFPDRFSGHQFPNYSSELNVNALLLGDSALYLCASSPYRNTEAFFGQGTRLTVV.

This clone was seen a few times. The V gene is TRBV6-6, the J gene TRBJ2-1, with D tentatively TRBD2 (6 bases). Deletions cut 5 bases from V and 5 bases from J, with 10 bases between. Germline V CDR1 and CDR2: MNHNY, SVGAGI (reference sequence). The CDR3 spans 13 residues. The CDR3: CASSESGDNEQFF. CDR3 sequence (DNA): TGTGCCAGCAGTGAGTCGGGGGACAATGAGCAGTTCTTC.

V and J are TRBV5-1 and TRBJ2-1, with TRBD2 matching 10 bases. V lost 3 bases and J lost 8; bases outside the gene matches: 5. Germline V gives CDR1 SGHRS, CDR2 YFSETQ. The CDR3 loop spans 14 amino acids. The CDR3 protein is CASSSLAGEDEQFF. As DNA, the CDR3 is TGCGCCAGCAGCTCTCTAGCGGGAGAGGATGAGCAGTTCTTC.

This clone was detected a few times. The rearrangement uses TRBV28 and TRBJ2-7; 9 bases are a match to TRBD1. Germline V CDR1 and CDR2: MDHEN, SYDVKM. V shed 6 bases and J 3 bases; nucleotides not matched to a gene: 9. The length of the CDR3 is 15 residues. The CDR3 sequence: CASSTGQGNFYEQYF. Here the CDR3 DNA reads TGTGCCAGCAGCACGGGACAGGGAAATTTCTACGAGCAGTACTTC.

In this sample, this clone turned up a few times. The V gene is TRBV29-1, the J gene TRBJ2-7; D possibly corresponds to TRBD1 (6 bases). With 3 bases removed from V and 1 base from J, the gap between germline ends came to 16 bases. Germline CDR1 is SQVTM and CDR2 is ANQGSEA. This CDR3 is 15 amino acids long. The CDR3 is CSVDIGTLDSYEQYF. CDR3 DNA sequence: TGCAGCGTTGATATTGGGACACTGGATTCCTACGAGCAGTACTTC.

J is TRBJ2-7 and V is TRBV4-1; tentative D call: TRBD2 (6 bases). This CDR3 region has 15 residues. Germline CDR1 reads MGHRA; CDR2 reads YSYEKL. Trimming removed 3 bases at V and 6 bases at J, with 18 bases between. The CDR3 sequence: CASSHRNDGSTEQYF. In DNA form, the CDR3 reads TGCGCCAGCAGCCACCGAAACGACGGGAGTACCGAGCAGTACTTC.

This clone was seen more than once but under ten times. CDR3 nucleotides: TGTGCCAGCAGTGACGGTGGGACAGACTACAATGAGCAGTTCTTC. This codes for CASSDGGTDYNEQFF. This chain joins TRBV6-4 and TRBJ2-1; TRBD1 matches 7 bases. From germline, CDR1 is MRHNA and CDR2 SNTAGT. The CDR3 loop spans 15 amino acids. V was pared by 2 bases and J by 3 bases, with 4 bases of the junction left unmatched.

The CDR3 coding sequence is TGTGCCACCAGCAGAGCGGGGGGTGGCAACACCATATATTTT. This translates into CATSRAGGGNTIYF. The chain combines TRBV15 with TRBJ1-3; D is perhaps TRBD1 (5 bases). Trimming removed 1 base from V and 7 bases from J, with 11 bases in between. In germline, CDR1 is LNHNV, CDR2 YYDKDF (reference sequence). The CDR3 runs to 14 residues. The full variable domain, with the rest looked up from reference TRBV15 and TRBJ1-3, is DAMVIQNPRYQVTQFGKPVTLSCSQTLNHNVMYWYQQKSSQAPKLLFHYYDKDFNNEADTPDNFQSRRPNTSFCFLDIRSPGLGDTAMYLCATSRAGGGNTIYFGEGSWLTVV.

There are a few counts of this clone. The chain joins TRBV6-6 to TRBJ2-3, with 12 bases identical to TRBD2. This CDR3 spans 15 amino acids. Germline V gene data show CDR1 as MNHNY and CDR2 as SVGAGI (reference sequence). V shed 6 bases, J shed 3 bases, and the junction held 4 bases outside the gene matches. The CDR3: CASRSLAGGTDTQYF. The CDR3 nucleotides read TGTGCCAGCAGATCACTAGCGGGAGGAACAGATACGCAGTATTTT.

The V gene is TRBV2, the J gene TRBJ2-7; D perhaps matches TRBD1 (5 bases). Germline CDR1 and CDR2: SNHLY and FYNNEI. CDR3 length equals 16 residues. The ends were cut back, 0 bases at V and 3 bases at J, with 15 bases in the middle. CDR3 amino acids: CASSEAAWGNNYEQYF. The CDR3 DNA follows: TGTGCCAGCAGTGAAGCAGCGTGGGGCAACAACTACGAGCAGTACTTC.

This rearrangement joins TRBV7-3 to TRBJ2-1; 11 bases map to TRBD1. CDR3 length equals 14 residues. Germline V lookup: CDR1 SGHTA, CDR2 FQGTGA. J gave up 9 bases and V 3 bases, and 4 bases lay outside the gene matches. The CDR3 bases are TGTGCCAGCAGCTTCGTGGGACAGGGGGGTGAGCAGTTCTTC. Protein sequence: CASSFVGQGGEQFF. Complete variable domain (other parts from reference TRBV7-3 and TRBJ2-1): GAGVSQTPSNKVTEKGKYVELRCDPISGHTALYWYRQSLGQGPEFLIYFQGTGAADDSGLPNDRFFAVRPEGSVSTLKIQRTERGDSAVYLCASSFVGQGGEQFFGPGTRLTVL.

The DNA for the CDR3 is TGTGCCATAATGACAGGGGAAGGGAGGGCCAACGTCCTGACTTTC. It yields the protein CAIMTGEGRANVLTF. V and J are TRBV10-3 and TRBJ2-6; the match to TRBD1 covers 8 bases. V lost 9 bases and J lost 5; bases outside the gene matches: 9. From germline, CDR1 is ENHRY and CDR2 SYGVKD. There are 15 residues in the CDR3.

The J gene is TRBJ1-4, the V gene TRBV6-5; D uncertain. This CDR3 region has 14 residues. CDR1 is MNHEY, CDR2 SVGAGI, per germline. Trimming took off 2 bases at V and 6 bases at J, with 10 bases between the two ends. The CDR3 bases are TGTGCCAGCAGTTACGGGAGTGAAGATGAAAAACTGTTTTTT. Translated, it gives CASSYGSEDEKLFF.

This clone was picked up many times. The genes are TRBV7-9 and TRBJ1-1; the D gene is possibly TRBD1 (6 bases). From germline, CDR1 is SEHNR and CDR2 FQNEAQ (reference sequence). This CDR3 has 15 residues. V was cut by 2 bases and J by 5 bases, with 15 bases left in between. CDR3: CASSLIGGRLTEAFF. The CDR3 coding sequence is TGTGCCAGCAGCTTAATCGGGGGGCGGTTGACTGAAGCTTTCTTT.

In this sample, this clone turned up a few times. This CDR3 reads CASSPPEDTQYF. DNA for the CDR3: TGTGCCAGCAGCCCCCCAGAAGATACGCAGTATTTT. This chain links TRBV7-9 with TRBJ2-3, with D unresolved. V lost 5 bases and J lost 5, with 8 bases in between. Germline CDR1 and CDR2: SEHNR and FQNEAQ (reference sequence). This CDR3 has 12 amino acids.

The rearrangement joins TRBV6-1 to TRBJ2-5, with D possibly TRBD1 on 5 matching bases. V lost 6 bases to trimming and J lost 1 base, with 9 bases between them. Germline CDR1 is MNHNS and CDR2 is SASEGT. This CDR3 contains 13 residues. The CDR3 loop is CASRDTGQETQYF. The CDR3 DNA follows: TGTGCCAGCAGGGACACTGGCCAAGAGACCCAGTACTTC.

This clone was recorded a few times. The rearrangement uses TRBV5-4 and TRBJ2-6; weak D call: TRBD1 (6 bases). The ends were cut back, 2 bases at V and 1 base at J, with 7 bases in the middle. The length of the CDR3 is 15 residues. Germline lookup yields CDR1 SGHNT and CDR2 YYREEE (reference sequence). CDR3 sequence: CASSFQGSGANVLTF. Here the CDR3 DNA reads TGTGCCAGCAGCTTCCAGGGGTCTGGGGCCAACGTCCTGACTTTC.

The V call is TRBV9, the J call TRBJ1-2; D gene unclear. The CDR3 sequence is 14 residues long. Deletions cut 4 bases from V and 8 bases from J, with 18 bases between. The germline gives CDR1 SGDLS, CDR2 YYNGEE. The CDR3 loop reads CASSTLGRTGGYTF. CDR3 bases: TGTGCCAGCAGCACCCTGGGGAGGACGGGAGGCTACACCTTC.

The chain carries TRBV19 and TRBJ1-6; D call uncertain. Trimming took 3 bases from V and 9 from J, leaving 21 bases between them. CDR1 is LNHDA, CDR2 SQIVND, per germline (reference sequence). This CDR3 has 17 residues. Here the CDR3 reads CASSIRLDTANSSPLHF. The CDR3 region has the DNA TGTGCCAGTAGTATCCGACTAGACACGGCAAATAGTTCACCCCTCCACTTT.